A selection of T cell receptor beta chains follows, all from one sample in a study of post-analysis software for immune sequencing data. TCRdb processed the PCR reads anew with MiXCR; each CDR3 protein has one entry. In the table there are roughly 200,000 distinct CDR3 sequences, around 29% of which are singletons. The sequencing sample was made of blood. Receptor source: a girl aged 2-17 years with multiple sclerosis. The CDR3 runs from the conserved cysteine through the conserved F or W. D genes are given only for firm matches. The listing skips clone size in some rows; elsewhere it reads once, few, many or a size class.

>TRBV20-1|-|TRBJ2-3|-
TGCAGTGCTCCGAAGGCGGCGGATACGCAGTATTTT
CSAPKAADTQYF
>TRBV14|-|TRBJ1-1|-
TGTGCCAGCAGCCAATATAGGTTCGAAGCTTTCTTT
CASSQYRFEAFF
>TRBV4-1|many|TRBJ1-5|-
TGCGCCAGCAGCCACCCGGGGTCGATATGGAACAATCAGCCCCAGCATTTT
CASSHPGSIWNNQPQHF
>TRBV7-8|-|TRBJ2-7|-
TGTGCCAGCAGCTCGGGGACCCACAGCTACGAGCAGTACTTC
CASSSGTHSYEQYF
>TRBV4-1|many|TRBJ2-5|-
TGCGCCAGCAGCCAAGTATATCAAGAGACCCAGTACTTC
CASSQVYQETQYF
>TRBV5-1|-|TRBJ2-3|TRBD2
TGCGCCAGCAGCTTGGGACTAGCGGGAACTTCTTCGGTAGATACGCAGTATTTT
CASSLGLAGTSSVDTQYF
>TRBV28|many|TRBJ2-3|-
TGTGCCAGCAGGGCCAACGAGGCGTACACAGATACGCAGTATTTT
CASRANEAYTDTQYF
>TRBV20-1|many|TRBJ2-1|-
TGCAGTGCTAGAGATCTAAAGCTCGGGGATACTTCCTACAATGAGCAGTTCTTC
CSARDLKLGDTSYNEQFF
>TRBV5-1|-|TRBJ2-7|-
TGCGCCAGCAGCGGAGTAATAGGCTACGAGCAGTACTTC
CASSGVIGYEQYF
>TRBV9|few|TRBJ2-1|-
TGTGCCAGCAGCGTAGTTCTGGGTTCCTACAATGAGCAGTTCTTC
CASSVVLGSYNEQFF
>TRBV10-3|-|TRBJ1-4|TRBD1
TGTGCCATTGGACCGGGACAGCCTAATGAAAAACTGTTTTTT
CAIGPGQPNEKLFF
>TRBV20-1|many|TRBJ2-5|TRBD2
TGCAGTGCCAAAAGGACTAGTACCCAAGAGACCCAGTACTTC
CSAKRTSTQETQYF
>TRBV27|-|TRBJ2-1|-
TGTGCCAGCAGTTTAGAGCGAGCCCAAACCAATGAGCAGTTCTTC
CASSLERAQTNEQFF
>TRBV20-1|-|TRBJ1-1|-
TGCAGTGCTAGAGGGGGAGGGGACACTGAAGCTTTCTTT
CSARGGGDTEAFF
>TRBV15|-|TRBJ1-5|TRBD1
TGTGCCACCAGCAGAGATCCCCGGGACAGCAGCAATCAGCCCCAGCATTTT
CATSRDPRDSSNQPQHF
>TRBV12-3/TRBV12-4|-|TRBJ1-5|-
TGTGCCAGCAGGCCTACAGGGTGGCAGCCCCAGCATTTT
CASRPTGWQPQHF
>TRBV3-1|-|TRBJ1-1|-
TGTGCCAGCAGCCGCACAGAGGGGGGAAACACTGAAGCTTTCTTT
CASSRTEGGNTEAFF
>TRBV4-1|few|TRBJ1-2|-
TGCGCCAGCAGCCAAAGCGGAGGGACGGGTTATGGCTACACCTTC
CASSQSGGTGYGYTF
>TRBV18|many|TRBJ2-7|-
TGTGCCAGCTCACCAGGACAGAACTACGAGCAGTACTTC
CASSPGQNYEQYF
>TRBV19|-|TRBJ2-3|-
TGTGCCAGTCGGACAGAGCGGGCTAGCACAGATACGCAGTATTTT
CASRTERASTDTQYF
>TRBV5-1|-|TRBJ2-7|TRBD1
TGCGCCAGCAGCAGCTCAGGGGGCGCATACGAGCAGTACTTC
CASSSSGGAYEQYF
>TRBV11-2|-|TRBJ2-7|-
TGTGCCAGCAGCCCATTGGGGGGCAGAAGCTACGAGCAGTACTTC
CASSPLGGRSYEQYF
>TRBV11-1|-|TRBJ2-7|-
TGTGCCAGCAGCCGAAATGAGGACAGCCACTCCTACGAGCAGTACTTC
CASSRNEDSHSYEQYF
>TRBV29-1|few|TRBJ1-4|-
TGCAGCGTTGAGACAGAAACTAATGAAAAACTGTTTTTT
CSVETETNEKLFF
>TRBV28|-|TRBJ2-5|TRBD2
TGCGCCAGCAGCTCGGGAGGGGGACCTCAAGAGACCCAGTACTTC
CASSSGGGPQETQYF
>TRBV28|few|TRBJ2-7|-
TGTGCCAGCAGTCCCCAAAATCTTCGTTACGAGCAGTACTTC
CASSPQNLRYEQYF
>TRBV7-9|-|TRBJ1-1|-
TGTGCCAGCAGCAACAGGGTCACTGAAGCTTTCTTT
CASSNRVTEAFF
>TRBV6-6|-|TRBJ2-1|-
TGTGCCAGCAGTCGCTTGGGGGTCAATGAGCAGTTCTTC
CASSRLGVNEQFF
>TRBV20-1|-|TRBJ2-7|-
TGCAGTGCTAGAGATCAATCTGACAGACTCCACGAGCAGTACTTC
CSARDQSDRLHEQYF
>TRBV6-4|few|TRBJ2-3|TRBD1
TGTGCCAGCAGTGAGGGACAGGGGGCGACAGATACGCAGTATTTT
CASSEGQGATDTQYF
>TRBV12-3/TRBV12-4|few|TRBJ2-1|-
TGTGCCAGCAGTTCTCCCCCTTTTGCTTACAATGAGCAGTTCTTC
CASSSPPFAYNEQFF
>TRBV20-1|few|TRBJ2-5|TRBD1
TGCAGTGCTAGTGAGATTTGGTCCGGGACAGCCCAAGAGACCCAGTACTTC
CSASEIWSGTAQETQYF
>TRBV20-1|-|TRBJ1-6|TRBD1
TGCAGTGCTAGACCTGCGGACAGGGTGAATTCACCCCTCCACTTT
CSARPADRVNSPLHF
>TRBV11-2|many|TRBJ2-7|TRBD2
TGTGCCAGCAGCTTATTTCTAGCGGAGGGATCTTCCTACGAGCAGTACTTC
CASSLFLAEGSSYEQYF
>TRBV2|-|TRBJ2-3|-
TGTGCCAGCAGTGAATGGGGCCGGGGGACAACTACGGATACGCAGTATTTT
CASSEWGRGTTTDTQYF
>TRBV28|-|TRBJ2-7|TRBD2
TGTGCCAGCAGTCCAAGCGGGAGGGCCCCCTACGAGCAGTACTTC
CASSPSGRAPYEQYF
>TRBV2|-|TRBJ1-1|-
TGTGCCTGCACCGGTGGGTGGGCGAACACTGAAGCTTTCTTT
CACTGGWANTEAFF
>TRBV20-1|-|TRBJ2-3|-
TGCAGTGCTAGATCGACTAGTGGGTCAACGCAGTATTTT
CSARSTSGSTQYF
>TRBV4-1|-|TRBJ1-1|TRBD1
TGCGCCAGCAGCCAACACAGGGGTGATGGGTTGAACACTGAAGCTTTCTTT
CASSQHRGDGLNTEAFF
>TRBV7-2|once|TRBJ1-5|-
TGTGCCAGCAGCTTAGCGATCACAGCTTACAATCTGCCCCAGCATTTT
CASSLAITAYNLPQHF
>TRBV12-3/TRBV12-4|-|TRBJ1-2|-
TGTGCCAGCAGCACGTGGGGCTATGGCTACACCTTC
CASSTWGYGYTF
>TRBV7-9|-|TRBJ1-4|TRBD1
TGTGCCAGCAGCAACAGGGGGCGGATTGAAAAACTGTTTTTT
CASSNRGRIEKLFF
>TRBV6-6|-|TRBJ2-5|TRBD2
TGTGCCAGCAGTTACGTCCGGACTAGGACCTACAATGAGCAGTACTTC
CASSYVRTRTYNEQYF
>TRBV29-1|-|TRBJ1-2|TRBD1
TGCAGCGGGGCCGGGACAGGGATCGACTACACCTTC
CSGAGTGIDYTF
>TRBV6-6|-|TRBJ2-3|-
TGTGCCACCAAGTTTGGCCTGGGAACAGATACGCAGTATTTT
CATKFGLGTDTQYF